Below, one T cell receptor beta chain is given with its context. The antigen is unknown. V dropped 0 bases and J dropped 5 bases, with 13 bases sitting between them. Per the germline V gene, CDR1 is LGHNA and CDR2 is YNFKEQ. The length of the CDR3 is 15 residues. With 60 Vbeta and 13 Jbeta primers, the PCR was carried out. The assay was immunoSEQ multiplex PCR, and TCRdb's table has in-frame clones only and misses some. The table lists about 140,000 clones, roughly four fifths of them singletons. This record belongs to a study of cytomegalovirus exposure and HLA in healthy donors. Regarding the study as a whole: An apparent linkage of common viral pathogens to several of the most significant clusters emerged in a later analysis. Accounts indicate the classifier identified cytomegalovirus status with strong specificity and sensitivity.

Sequenced sample: PBMCs. The source is a woman between 35 and 50 years old in good health and CMV-seronegative. The V and J genes are TRBV4-2 and TRBJ2-5; D is possibly TRBD2 (6 bases). The CDR3 here is CASSQDSGLRETQYF. CDR3 DNA sequence: TGTGCCAGCAGCCAAGATAGCGGACTACGCGAGACCCAGTACTTC.